This T cell receptor (beta chain) was sequenced during a study of cytomegalovirus exposure and HLA in healthy donors. PCR used 60 Vbeta primers and 13 Jbeta primers. Clones were sequenced by immunoSEQ multiplex PCR, and TCRdb holds only the in-frame ones, with some missing. The sample includes 130,000 to 150,000 clones. Material for sequencing was PBMCs. This sequence was found in a male donor in good health and CMV-seronegative.

The CDR3 coding sequence is TGTGCCTGGAGTGTACTTAGGACAGGGGCCGGGGAGCTGTTTTTT. Its protein is CAWSVLRTGAGELFF. The chain carries TRBV30 and TRBJ2-2; 9 nucleotides align to TRBD1. This CDR3 spans 15 amino acids. V lost 0 bases to trimming and J lost 6 bases; unmatched junction nucleotides: 5. Germline V gene sequence: CDR1 GTSNPN, CDR2 SVGIG (reference sequence).